The 16 T cell receptor beta chains presented below share a single source sample, sequenced in a study of blood T cell repertoires in COVID-19. The data were produced by immunoSEQ multiplex PCR, yet TCRdb's version contains in-frame clones alone and is incomplete. The repertoire holds about 110,000 clones, with about three quarters as singletons. The sample comprised peripheral blood. Receptors were obtained from a man in his 70s with acute or convalescent COVID-19.

This chain joins TRBV24-1 and TRBJ1-2, with a possible D match to TRBD1 (6 bases). Between the trimmed V and J ends, which lost 8 bases and 5 bases, there was a span of 23 bases. Germline loops: CDR1 KGHDR, CDR2 SFDVKD. The CDR3 consists of 16 residues. The CDR3 region is CATKQGLSRNQYGYTF. The CDR3 nucleotides are TGTGCCACCAAGCAGGGGCTCTCACGAAACCAGTATGGCTACACCTTC.

The chain carries TRBV6-5 and TRBJ1-5, with D possibly being TRBD1 (6 bases). CDR3 length equals 15 residues. V was cut by 2 bases and J by 6 bases, with 14 bases left in between. Germline CDR1 and CDR2: MNHEY and SVGAGI. The chain's CDR3 is CASSYARGNGQPQHF. The DNA of the CDR3 is TGTGCCAGCAGTTACGCCAGGGGAAATGGTCAGCCCCAGCATTTT.

The chain has TRBV29-1 and TRBJ2-1; the D gene is possibly TRBD2 (7 bases). The V gene's germline CDR1 is SQVTM and CDR2 ANQGSEA. The ends were cut back, 3 bases at V and 10 bases at J, with 13 bases in the middle. CDR3 length equals 12 residues. CDR3 DNA: TGCAGCGTTGACGGGGGGCAGGAGGAGCAGTTCTTC. The encoded protein is CSVDGGQEEQFF.

The chain carries TRBV5-1 and TRBJ2-1; D perhaps matches TRBD1 (6 bases). There are 15 residues in the CDR3. CDR1 and CDR2 (germline): SGHRS, YFSETQ. With 5 bases removed from V and 1 base from J, the gap between germline ends came to 13 bases. CDR3 loop: CASSQQGGSYNEQFF. CDR3 bases: TGCGCCAGCAGTCAACAGGGTGGATCCTACAATGAGCAGTTCTTC.

The chain employs TRBV7-2 and TRBJ1-3; D possibly corresponds to TRBD1 (6 bases). The V gene lost 4 bases and the J gene lost 0 bases, with 13 bases spanning the gap. The CDR3 spans 16 residues. Germline V gene data show CDR1 as SGHTA and CDR2 as FQGNSA. The CDR3 DNA reads TGTGCCAGCAGCTCCAGGGGTTCCCCCTCTGGAAACACCATATATTTT. It translates to CASSSRGSPSGNTIYF.

The J gene is TRBJ2-7, the V gene TRBV28, with TRBD1 matching over 7 bases. CDR3 size: 14 residues. V lost 3 bases to trimming and J lost 0 bases; unmatched junction nucleotides: 2. CDR1 is MDHEN, CDR2 SYDVKM, per germline. The CDR3 loop is CASSLAGGSYEQYF. The CDR3 region has the DNA TGTGCCAGCAGTTTGGCAGGGGGCTCCTACGAGCAGTACTTC.

The J gene is TRBJ2-3, the V gene TRBV2; D possibly corresponds to TRBD2 (6 bases). The CDR3 runs to 12 residues. The germline gives CDR1 SNHLY, CDR2 FYNNEI. V gave up 8 bases and J gave up 6 bases, with 12 bases separating them. As DNA, the CDR3 is TGTGCCAGCGCAGTACGGGAGGATACGCAGTATTTT. Its protein is CASAVREDTQYF.

The rearrangement uses TRBV19 and TRBJ1-5; tentative D call: TRBD1 (6 bases). The CDR3 has 17 residues. The germline V and J ends were trimmed by 6 bases and 2 bases, with 20 bases remaining between them. Germline CDR1 and CDR2: LNHDA and SQIVND (reference sequence). The CDR3 nucleotides read TGTGCCAGTAGCCCCCCTACACACAGGGAACGCAATCAGCCCCAGCATTTT. It encodes CASSPPTHRERNQPQHF.

This clone was observed a few times. The rearrangement joins TRBV19 to TRBJ1-1; maybe TRBD1 (6 bases). Trimming took off 7 bases at V and 0 bases at J, with 15 bases between the two ends. From germline, CDR1 is LNHDA and CDR2 SQIVND (reference sequence). There are 15 residues in the CDR3. The CDR3 region has the DNA TGTGCCAGTACCTCCGGGGGGGCTATGAACACTGAAGCTTTCTTT. This sequence encodes CASTSGGAMNTEAFF.

The chain joins TRBV5-4 to TRBJ2-7, with a possible D match to TRBD1 (5 bases). CDR3 length: 14 residues. Trimming shortened V by 0 bases and J by 2 bases, and 9 bases separated the two germline ends. Germline CDR1 and CDR2: SGHNT and YYREEE (reference sequence). The CDR3 nucleotides are TGTGCCAGCAGCTTGGACAGGACAACCTACGAGCAGTACTTC. This sequence encodes CASSLDRTTYEQYF. Drawing the rest from reference TRBV5-4 and TRBJ2-7, the complete variable domain is ETGVTQSPTHLIKTRGQQVTLRCSSQSGHNTVSWYQQALGQGPQFIFQYYREEENGRGNFPPRFSGLQFPNYSSELNVNALELDDSALYLCASSLDRTTYEQYFGPGTRLTVT.

The rearrangement links TRBV11-2 to TRBJ2-5; D gene ambiguous. The CDR3 runs to 14 residues. From germline, CDR1 is SGHAT and CDR2 FQNNGV. V was cut by 1 base and J by 2 bases, with 8 bases left in between. For the CDR3, the DNA is TGTGCCAGCAGCTTAGGTTCAGGACAAGAGACCCAGTACTTC. Amino acid sequence: CASSLGSGQETQYF.

The V gene is TRBV6-5, the J gene TRBJ2-1; tentative D call: TRBD1 (6 bases). The CDR3 sequence is 15 residues long. Germline loops: CDR1 MNHEY, CDR2 SVGAGI. Trimming left V 7 bases short and J 4 bases short, with 17 bases between. CDR3 in amino acids: CASTEGLGAYNEQFF. The CDR3 DNA reads as TGTGCCAGCACCGAAGGACTGGGGGCTTACAATGAGCAGTTCTTC.

V gene TRBV2 combines with J gene TRBJ1-1; no firm D call. Germline assignment: CDR1 SNHLY and CDR2 FYNNEI. CDR3 length: 13 residues. Trimming pared 8 bases from V and 4 bases from J, leaving 14 bases between. Written as DNA, the CDR3 is TGTGCCAGCTCTGGGGAGGTCTCCACTGAAGCTTTCTTT. It encodes CASSGEVSTEAFF.

This chain links TRBV5-4 with TRBJ2-2; 13 nucleotides align to TRBD2. J gave up 4 bases and V 3 bases, and 6 bases lay outside the gene matches. The CDR3 contains 17 residues. The germline gives CDR1 SGHNT, CDR2 YYREEE (reference sequence). CDR3 bases: TGTGCCAGCAGCTCGATGACTAGCGGGGGGCCCACCGGGGAGCTGTTTTTT. This translates into CASSSMTSGGPTGELFF.

J is TRBJ1-5 and V is TRBV5-1; D is unclear. The CDR3 runs to 15 residues. Germline V gene sequence: CDR1 SGHRS, CDR2 YFSETQ. Trimming pared 1 base from V and 0 bases from J, leaving 8 bases between. DNA for the CDR3: TGCGCCAGCAGCTTGAGCACAGATAGCAATCAGCCCCAGCATTTT. Amino acid sequence: CASSLSTDSNQPQHF.

The chain uses TRBV9 and TRBJ2-2; D is unresolved. CDR1 and CDR2 (germline): SGDLS, YYNGEE. The V and J ends lost 0 bases and 7 bases respectively, with 13 bases between them. This CDR3 region has 15 residues. CDR3 sequence reads: CASSVEIGGDGELFF. The CDR3 nucleotides are TGTGCCAGCAGCGTAGAAATAGGTGGAGACGGGGAGCTGTTTTTT.